Sequencing of this T cell receptor beta chain was carried out in a study of blood T cell repertoires in COVID-19. Study-level background: COVID-19 samples, acute and convalescent, were from the United States, Italy and Spain. The cDNA or gDNA used as material had been derived from T cells, B-cell-depleted T cells, or PBMCs.

Seattle enrolled patients during active infection and tracked them longitudinally. Original handling: Quantification of nucleated cells was approximated via reference gene primer amplification. The table came from immunoSEQ multiplex PCR; TCRdb's copy has only in-frame clones and leaves some out. V and J calls and clone size are copied from that table; D and trimming were computed from the DNA. The sample holds more than 200,000 clones, around four fifths seen once. There are 16 residues in the CDR3. Between the trimmed V and J ends, which lost 3 bases and 4 bases, there was a span of 17 bases. The germline V gene encodes CDR1 SGHRS and CDR2 YFSETQ.

This sequence originates from a woman aged 80 or over with COVID-19, enrolled during active disease. The V call is TRBV5-1, the J call TRBJ2-1; perhaps TRBD2 as D (6 bases). Sample: peripheral blood. In nucleotides, the CDR3 is TGCGCCAGCAGCTCGATGGAGCGGGCGGCATACAATGAGCAGTTCTTC. Residues: CASSSMERAAYNEQFF.